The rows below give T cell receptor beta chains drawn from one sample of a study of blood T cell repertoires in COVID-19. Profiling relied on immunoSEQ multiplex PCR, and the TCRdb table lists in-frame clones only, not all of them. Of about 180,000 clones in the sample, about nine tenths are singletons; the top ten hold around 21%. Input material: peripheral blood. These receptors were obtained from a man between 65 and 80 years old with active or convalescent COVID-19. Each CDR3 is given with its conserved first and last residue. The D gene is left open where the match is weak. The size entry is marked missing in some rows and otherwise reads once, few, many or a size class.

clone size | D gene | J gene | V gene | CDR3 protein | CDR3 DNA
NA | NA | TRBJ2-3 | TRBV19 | CASSLQGFTDTQYF | TGTGCCAGTAGTCTACAGGGTTTCACAGATACGCAGTATTTT
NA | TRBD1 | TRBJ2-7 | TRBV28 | CASRQDRATYEQYF | TGTGCCAGCCGACAAGACAGGGCAACCTACGAGCAGTACTTC
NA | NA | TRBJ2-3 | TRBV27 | CASSSPGDTQYF | TGTGCCAGCAGTTCACCAGGGGATACGCAGTATTTT
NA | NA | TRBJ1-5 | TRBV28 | CASSSFGGDQPQHF | TGTGCCAGCAGCTCATTCGGGGGGGATCAGCCCCAGCATTTT
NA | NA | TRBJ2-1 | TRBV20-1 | CSARVVSEQFF | TGCAGTGCTAGAGTAGTTTCTGAGCAGTTCTTC
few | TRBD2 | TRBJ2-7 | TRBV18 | CASSRMVAGPPPYEQYF | TGTGCCAGCTCCAGGATGGTAGCGGGTCCTCCCCCCTACGAGCAGTACTTC
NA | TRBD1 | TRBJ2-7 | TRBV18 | CASSLGQHLYEQYF | TGTGCCAGCTCACTGGGACAGCACCTATACGAGCAGTACTTC
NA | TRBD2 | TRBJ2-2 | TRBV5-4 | CASSPSGLAGGGGTGELFF | TGTGCCAGCAGTCCTTCGGGACTAGCGGGAGGCGGGGGGACCGGGGAGCTGTTTTTT
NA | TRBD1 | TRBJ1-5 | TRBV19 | CASSSPGTGVNQPQHF | TGTGCCAGTAGTAGCCCGGGGACAGGGGTAAATCAGCCCCAGCATTTT
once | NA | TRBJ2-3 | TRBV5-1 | CASSLGAGGSTDTQYF | TGCGCCAGCAGCTTGGGCGCAGGGGGGAGCACAGATACGCAGTATTTT
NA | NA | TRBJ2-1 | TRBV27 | CASSLDRNSYNEQFF | TGTGCCAGCAGTTTAGACAGAAACTCCTACAATGAGCAGTTCTTC
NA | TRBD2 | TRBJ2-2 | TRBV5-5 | CASRGGGAYTGELFF | TGTGCCAGCAGAGGCGGGGGGGCCTACACCGGGGAGCTGTTTTTT
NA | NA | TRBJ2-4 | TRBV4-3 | CASSQEADYKNIQYF | TGCGCCAGCAGCCAAGAGGCCGACTACAAAAACATTCAGTACTTC
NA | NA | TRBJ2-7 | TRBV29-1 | CSVRRGSSYEQYF | TGCAGCGTCCGAAGGGGCTCTTCCTACGAGCAGTACTTC
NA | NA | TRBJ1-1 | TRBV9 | CASSWAANTEAFF | TGTGCCAGCAGCTGGGCAGCAAACACTGAAGCTTTCTTT
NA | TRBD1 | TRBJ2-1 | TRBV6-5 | CASSVGTGRSNEQFF | TGTGCCAGCTCCGTTGGGACAGGCCGCTCCAATGAGCAGTTCTTC
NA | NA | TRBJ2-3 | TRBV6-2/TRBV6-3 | CASSPPRGTRSTDTQYF | TGTGCCAGCAGCCCCCCTAGGGGGACAAGAAGCACAGATACGCAGTATTTT
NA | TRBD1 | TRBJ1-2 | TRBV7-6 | CASSLRAIRGKQEDYYGYTF | TGTGCCAGCAGCCTACGGGCTATCAGGGGGAAACAGGAGGACTACTATGGCTACACCTTC
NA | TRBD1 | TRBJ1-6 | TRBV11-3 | CASSLTGTGGSPLHF | TGTGCCAGCAGCCTGACCGGGACAGGGGGTTCACCCCTCCACTTT
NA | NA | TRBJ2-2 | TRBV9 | CASSVGLMGAEGGELFF | TGTGCCAGCAGCGTAGGGTTGATGGGGGCGGAAGGCGGGGAGCTGTTTTTT
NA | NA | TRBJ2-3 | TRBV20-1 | CSASTGLYTDTQYF | TGCAGTGCTAGTACGGGACTGTACACAGATACGCAGTATTTT
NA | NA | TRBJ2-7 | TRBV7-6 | CASSLGPPGAYEQYF | TGTGCCAGCAGCTTAGGCCCCCCCGGGGCCTACGAGCAGTACTTC
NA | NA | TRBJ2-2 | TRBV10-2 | CASSEYQWRNTGELFF | TGCGCCAGCAGTGAGTATCAGTGGAGGAACACCGGGGAGCTGTTTTTT
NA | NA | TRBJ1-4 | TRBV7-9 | CASSLKRDDHDRLFF | TGTGCCAGCAGCTTAAAGAGGGACGATCACGACAGGCTGTTTTTT
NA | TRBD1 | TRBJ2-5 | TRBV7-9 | CASSRRDSHRETQYF | TGTGCCAGCAGCCGCCGGGACAGCCACAGGGAGACCCAGTACTTC
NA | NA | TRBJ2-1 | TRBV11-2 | CASSLSINEQFF | TGTGCCAGCAGCTTGAGCATCAATGAGCAGTTCTTC
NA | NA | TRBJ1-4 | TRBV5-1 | CASSLALFGQPNEKLFF | TGCGCCAGCAGCTTGGCTTTGTTTGGACAGCCTAATGAAAAACTGTTTTTT
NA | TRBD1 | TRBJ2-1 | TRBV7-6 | CASSPTRTGFEQFF | TGTGCCAGCAGCCCAACACGGACAGGGTTTGAGCAGTTCTTC
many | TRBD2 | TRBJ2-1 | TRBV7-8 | CASSLGLAGGPSSYNEQFF | TGTGCCAGCAGCTTAGGACTAGCGGGAGGGCCGAGCTCCTACAATGAGCAGTTCTTC
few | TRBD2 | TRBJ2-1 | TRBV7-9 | CASSWSGGAYNEQFF | TGTGCCAGCAGCTGGAGCGGGGGGGCCTACAATGAGCAGTTCTTC
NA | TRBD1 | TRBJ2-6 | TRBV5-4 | CASSRAQGAALSGANVLTF | TGTGCCAGCAGCCGGGCACAGGGGGCGGCCCTCTCTGGGGCCAACGTCCTGACTTTC
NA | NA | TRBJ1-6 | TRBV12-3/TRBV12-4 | CASSSQGGSPLHF | TGTGCCAGCAGTTCACAGGGCGGGTCACCCCTCCACTTT
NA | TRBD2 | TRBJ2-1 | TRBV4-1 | CASSHHPPGGMIYNEQFF | TGCGCCAGCAGCCATCACCCGCCGGGGGGGATGATCTACAATGAGCAGTTCTTC
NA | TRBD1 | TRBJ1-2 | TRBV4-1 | CASSQEDRVGGYTF | TGCGCCAGCAGCCAAGAGGACAGGGTGGGTGGCTACACCTTC
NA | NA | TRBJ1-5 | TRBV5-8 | CASSFGRMSNQPQHF | TGTGCCAGCAGCTTCGGGAGAATGAGCAATCAGCCCCAGCATTTT